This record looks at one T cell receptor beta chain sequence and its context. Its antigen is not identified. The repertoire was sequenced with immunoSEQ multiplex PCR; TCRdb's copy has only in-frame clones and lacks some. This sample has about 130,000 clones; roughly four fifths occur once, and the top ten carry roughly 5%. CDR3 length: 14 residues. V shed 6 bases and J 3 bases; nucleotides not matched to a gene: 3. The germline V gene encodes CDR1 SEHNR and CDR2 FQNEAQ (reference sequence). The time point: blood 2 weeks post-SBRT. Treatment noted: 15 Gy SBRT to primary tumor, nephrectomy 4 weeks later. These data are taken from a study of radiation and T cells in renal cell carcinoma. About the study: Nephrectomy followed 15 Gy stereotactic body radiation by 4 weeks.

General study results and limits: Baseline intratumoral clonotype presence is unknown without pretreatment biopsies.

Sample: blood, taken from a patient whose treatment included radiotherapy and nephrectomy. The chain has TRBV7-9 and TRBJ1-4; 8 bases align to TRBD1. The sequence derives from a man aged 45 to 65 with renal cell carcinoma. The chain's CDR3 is CASSKQGANEKLFF. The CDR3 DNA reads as TGTGCCAGCAGTAAACAGGGGGCTAATGAAAAACTGTTTTTT.